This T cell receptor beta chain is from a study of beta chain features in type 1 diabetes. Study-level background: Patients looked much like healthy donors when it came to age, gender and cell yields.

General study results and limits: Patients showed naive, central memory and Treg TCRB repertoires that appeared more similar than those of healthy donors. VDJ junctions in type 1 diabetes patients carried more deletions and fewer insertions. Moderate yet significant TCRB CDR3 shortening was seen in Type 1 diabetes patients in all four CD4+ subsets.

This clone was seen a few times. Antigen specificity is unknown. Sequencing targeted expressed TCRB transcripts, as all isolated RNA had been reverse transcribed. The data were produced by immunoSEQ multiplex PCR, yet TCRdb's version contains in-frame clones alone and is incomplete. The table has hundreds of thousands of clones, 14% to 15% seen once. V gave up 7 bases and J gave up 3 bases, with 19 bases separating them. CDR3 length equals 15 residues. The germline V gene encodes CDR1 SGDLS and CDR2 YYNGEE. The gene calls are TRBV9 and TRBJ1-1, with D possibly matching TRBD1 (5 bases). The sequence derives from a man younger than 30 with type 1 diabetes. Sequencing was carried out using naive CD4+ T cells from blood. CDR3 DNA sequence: TGTGCCAGCTGTCCCTGGGGGGGAACGGACACTGAAGCTTTCTTT. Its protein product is CASCPWGGTDTEAFF. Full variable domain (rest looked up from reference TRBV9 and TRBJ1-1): DSGVTQTPKHLITATGQRVTLRCSPRSGDLSVYWYQQSLDQGLQFLIQYYNGEERAKGNILERFSAQQFPDLHSELNLSSLELGDSALYFCASCPWGGTDTEAFFGQGTRLTVV.